This TCR beta chain derives from a study of CD8 T cells in Susac syndrome (dated by TCRdb to the late 2010s). Some background on the complete study: Of the Susac syndrome patients who were sequenced, fewer than ten were in clinical remission while 5 or 6 had clinically active disease. At blood withdrawal, Susac syndrome patients were therapy-naive, treated with corticosteroids (with IVIg additionally given to some), or treated with IVIg alone. The study used repertoire sequencing to test whether antigen drove CD8+ T cell activation and differentiation in Susac syndrome. On the study overall, not on this receptor specifically: In the CD4+ T cell repertoire of Susac syndrome patients, clonal expansion was not detected. The study acknowledged that relatively few individuals were included in the TCR sequencing and HLA analysis.

Peripheral blood CD8+ and CD4+ T cells from healthy donors, Susac syndrome patients and multiple sclerosis patients were profiled using high-throughput TCR beta sequencing. The Susac syndrome patients fulfilled recently defined diagnostic criteria for definite or probable disease. Bulk CD8+ and CD4+ T cells were purified by magnetic negative isolation, while CD8+ TEMRA cells were enriched using FACS. Blood was collected in EDTA tubes and processed within 24 hours, with PBMCs isolated through density gradient centrifugation. PBMCs intended for TCR sequencing were cryopreserved in liquid nitrogen and were subsequently thawed in a 37 degrees C water bath. A purity of at least 90% was achieved for sorted or isolated CD4+, CD8+ and CD8+ TEMRA cells. RNA was extracted using the RNeasy kit, and roughly 0.5 to 1 ug of the RNA was reverse transcribed with random hexamers. The immunoSEQ multiplex PCR assay, covering 54 Vbeta and 13 Jbeta segments, was used to amplify TCR beta CDR3 regions. PCR amplification bias was corrected by using a synthetic template baseline for primer optimization and computational correction. As for the authors' bioinformatics: Reads were annotated to V, D and J genes per IMGT and analyzed with immunoSEQ Analyzer, keeping only productive sequences. To calculate clonality, Shannon entropy was normalized by log2 of the number of productive unique sequences and then subtracted from one. For each patient and control, public and private clones were evaluated among the 100 most prevalent clones. Clones were defined as Susac-specific when absent from the healthy and MS cohorts, from over 950 published viral clones and from other ImmuneACCESS disease sequences. The public sequencing data were trimmed at Q25 with fastp and processed into clonotypes with MiXCR by TCRdb, which kept only in-frame beta chains. Entries are consolidated by CDR3 protein sequence, retaining the most common genes and DNA. For this entry, the V and J calls and clone size follow TCRdb and not the study's own pipeline. Here the sample has 200,000 to 250,000 distinct CDR3 sequences; over 90% occur a single time. The ten top clones hold approximately 0.15% of the sample.

For CDR1 and CDR2, the germline V gene lists SGDLS and YYNGEE. V sheds 0 bases and J sheds 3 bases, leaving 5 bases between their ends. The CDR3 has 13 amino acids, counting the end cysteine and phenylalanine. The read is trimmed to its CDR3 DNA, 39 bases read in frame from base 1. In the case of this clonotype: Its antigen is unknown. The input lacks base qualities; no much larger clone sits a single base away.

The sequence is built from TRBV9 and TRBJ2-3; the D gene lacks a confident call. This TCR came from a human donor with Susac syndrome. The sequencing input was CD4+ T cells from PBMCs. The nucleotides read TGTGCCAGCAGCGTAGCGTCGACAGATACGCAGTATTTT. It encodes CASSVASTDTQYF. The reference TRBV9 and TRBJ2-3 proteins fill in what lies around the CDR3, so the full variable domain reads DSGVTQTPKHLITATGQRVTLRCSPRSGDLSVYWYQQSLDQGLQFLIQYYNGEERAKGNILERFSAQQFPDLHSELNLSSLELGDSALYFCASSVASTDTQYFGPGTRLTVL.